The clone carrying this T cell receptor beta chain has more than one count but fewer than ten. Alongside a J-beta primer mix, a sample-barcoded 5' primer served in a second PCR lasting about 6 to 12 cycles. TCRdb analysed the 5' RACE reads with MiXCR anew, one entry per CDR3 protein. The sample has nearly 800,000 distinct CDR3 sequences, just under 25% seen once. The donors, aged about 6 to 100, were healthy Caucasians from Russia. Each donor's blood draw was approximately 10 milliliters of peripheral blood. J was trimmed by 5 bases and V by 5 bases; bases with no gene match: 9. Germline V gene lookup returns CDR1 MDHEN and CDR2 SYDVKM. The CDR3 loop spans 15 amino acids. This record comes from a study of blood T cells in healthy people across ages. These records were also assigned to another study, of T cells of mothers and their children. That publication notes: Persistent microchimeric T cell clones were sought, and none were detected.

The TCR comes from a boy under 18 in good health. Sequencing was done on a sample of blood. V is TRBV28 and J is TRBJ2-7, with 10 bases aligning to TRBD1. The CDR3 here is CASSLLPGQGHEQYF. The CDR3 DNA reads TGTGCCAGCAGTCTATTACCGGGACAGGGGCACGAGCAGTACTTC.